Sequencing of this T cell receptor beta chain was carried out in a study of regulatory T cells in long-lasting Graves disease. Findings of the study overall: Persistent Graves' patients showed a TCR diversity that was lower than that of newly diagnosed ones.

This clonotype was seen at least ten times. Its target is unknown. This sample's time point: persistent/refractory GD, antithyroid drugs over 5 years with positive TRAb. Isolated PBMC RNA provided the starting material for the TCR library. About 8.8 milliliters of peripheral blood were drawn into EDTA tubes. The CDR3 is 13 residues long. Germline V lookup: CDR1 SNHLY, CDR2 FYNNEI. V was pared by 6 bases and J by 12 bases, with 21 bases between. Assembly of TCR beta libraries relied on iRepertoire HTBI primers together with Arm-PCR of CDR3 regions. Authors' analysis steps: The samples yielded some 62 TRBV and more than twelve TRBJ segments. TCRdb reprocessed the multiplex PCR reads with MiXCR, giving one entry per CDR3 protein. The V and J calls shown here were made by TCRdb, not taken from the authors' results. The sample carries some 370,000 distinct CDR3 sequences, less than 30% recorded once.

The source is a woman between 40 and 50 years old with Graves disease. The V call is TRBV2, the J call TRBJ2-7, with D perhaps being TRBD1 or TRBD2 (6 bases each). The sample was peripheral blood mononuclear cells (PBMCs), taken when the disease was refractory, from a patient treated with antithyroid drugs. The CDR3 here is CASRGDSGADPYF. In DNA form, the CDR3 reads TGTGCCAGCAGAGGGGACTCAGGGGCGGATCCGTACTTC.